Below are 24 T cell receptor beta chains sequenced from a single sample in a study of shared clonotypes between healthy human individuals. Produced via immunoSEQ multiplex PCR; TCRdb's table is partial and in-frame only. The table records about 2.3 million clones, 85% to 95% of them present only once. Sequences were obtained from naive CD4+ T cells from PBMCs. Sample subset: CD45RA+ positively selected. These receptors were taken from a man aged 18 to 29 in good health. Some clones in this sample may be carry-over from other donors' samples.

This rearrangement joins TRBV29-1 to TRBJ2-2; TRBD2 agrees at 9 bases. CDR3 length: 13 residues. The J segment lost 7 bases and the V segment lost 7 bases, leaving 7 bases of the junction unmatched. Germline CDR1 SQVTM, CDR2 ANQGSEA. The CDR3 here is CSAAGGESGELFF. The CDR3 bases are TGCAGCGCCGCGGGGGGGGAGAGCGGGGAGCTGTTTTTT.

The V and J genes are TRBV5-1 and TRBJ2-2; TRBD1 is a possible D gene (6 bases). CDR1 and CDR2 from the germline V gene are SGHRS and YFSETQ. CDR3 length: 16 residues. Trimming cost V 5 bases and J 3 bases, with 17 bases left between them. The CDR3 here is CASSMGAGAYTGELFF. The CDR3 DNA reads TGCGCCAGCAGTATGGGGGCAGGGGCCTACACCGGGGAGCTGTTTTTT.

With respect to this clone: The sample contains more than one DNA sequence encoding this CDR3. The chain uses TRBV28 and TRBJ2-1, with 10 positions matching TRBD2. With 8 bases clipped from V and 8 bases from J, the junction kept 6 bases outside the gene matches. The germline V gene has CDR1 MDHEN and CDR2 SYDVKM. The CDR3 is 13 amino acids. The CDR3 DNA reads TGTGCCAGCTTGACTAGCGGGCGCGATGAGCAGTTCTTC. This translates into CASLTSGRDEQFF.

The V gene is TRBV30, the J gene TRBJ1-5, with D possibly TRBD1 on 6 matching bases. Germline loops: CDR1 GTSNPN, CDR2 SVGIG (reference sequence). The CDR3 loop spans 13 amino acids. V gave up 3 bases and J gave up 6 bases, with 12 bases separating them. The chain's CDR3 is CAWRGQGSQPQHF. In DNA, the CDR3 is TGTGCCTGGAGAGGGCAGGGGTCTCAGCCCCAGCATTTT.

The V call is TRBV13, the J call TRBJ2-2; 8 bases match TRBD1. Per the germline V gene, CDR1 is PRHDT and CDR2 is FYEKMQ (reference sequence). This CDR3 is built from 16 residues. V lost 5 bases, J lost 1 base, and 6 bases stayed unmatched. CDR3 sequence (DNA): TGTGCCAGCAGCCGTCGGACAGGGAGGAACACCGGGGAGCTGTTTTTT. This encodes CASSRRTGRNTGELFF.

This clone was found a few times. This chain joins TRBV10-1 and TRBJ2-2, with D possibly matching TRBD1 (6 bases). V was trimmed by 5 bases and J by 8 bases, leaving 9 bases between them. The CDR3 extends over 12 amino acids. CDR1 and CDR2 (germline): WNHNN, SYGVQD (reference sequence). CDR3 sequence reads: CASSMGTGELFF. The CDR3, as DNA: TGCGCCAGCAGTATGGGGACAGGGGAGCTGTTTTTT.

This clone is a singleton in its sample. This chain connects TRBV5-1 to TRBJ2-3; TRBD2 agrees at 7 bases. The V gene end was trimmed by 0 bases and the J gene end by 5 bases; junction bases not matched to a gene: 6. Germline-derived CDR1 and CDR2 are SGHRS and YFSETQ. CDR3 length: 15 amino acids. The CDR3, as DNA: TGCGCCAGCAGCTTGGGTGGGAGGGCCGAAGATACGCAGTATTTT. It yields the protein CASSLGGRAEDTQYF.

The J gene is TRBJ1-1, the V gene TRBV11-2; TRBD1 might be the D (5 bases). V was trimmed by 1 base and J by 1 base, leaving 13 bases between them. Germline loops: CDR1 SGHAT, CDR2 FQNNGV. The CDR3 runs 16 residues. In DNA form, the CDR3 reads TGTGCCAGCAGCTTAGCAGGGAGCCAGACGAACACTGAAGCTTTCTTT. Translating it yields CASSLAGSQTNTEAFF.

The rearrangement joins TRBV28 to TRBJ2-7, with TRBD2 as a possible D gene (6 bases). Deletions cut 6 bases from V and 9 bases from J, with 21 bases between. CDR3 size: 14 residues. From germline, CDR1 is MDHEN and CDR2 SYDVKM. In DNA form, the CDR3 reads TGTGCCAGCAGCTCCTCCTTCGGGGGTTTGCGGCAGTACTTC. Protein product: CASSSSFGGLRQYF.

In DNA, the CDR3 is TGCGCCAGCAGCTTGATCAGGGACACTGAAGCTTTCTTT. The encoded protein is CASSLIRDTEAFF. This chain uses TRBV5-1 with TRBJ1-1, with a possible D match to TRBD1 (5 bases). This CDR3 is built from 13 residues. Germline V CDR1 and CDR2: SGHRS, YFSETQ. Trimming shortened V by 1 base and J by 3 bases, and 7 bases separated the two germline ends.

Note on this clone: This specimen includes other DNA sequences encoding the same CDR3. The chain recombines TRBV2 with TRBJ2-3; 9 nucleotides line up with TRBD2. This CDR3 has 14 residues. The germline CDR1 and CDR2 sequences are SNHLY and FYNNEI. The V and J ends lost 6 bases and 0 bases, in that order; junction bases with no gene match: 1. The CDR3 loop is CASRTSGSTDTQYF. In nucleotides, the CDR3 is TGTGCCAGCAGGACTAGCGGAAGCACAGATACGCAGTATTTT.

V is TRBV14 and J is TRBJ2-7; TRBD1 matches 8 bases. The CDR3 length is 13 residues. With V trimmed by 1 base and J by 7 bases, 3 bases remained unmatched. Looked up from germline, CDR1 is SGHDN and CDR2 is FVKESK. The CDR3 loop is CASSQGRGREQYF. Here the CDR3 DNA reads TGTGCCAGCAGCCAAGGCAGGGGGCGTGAGCAGTACTTC. The full variable domain, rest sourced from reference TRBV14 and TRBJ2-7, is EAGVTQFPSHSVIEKGQTVTLRCDPISGHDNLYWYRRVMGKEIKFLLHFVKESKQDESGMPNNRFLAERTGGTYSTLKVQPAELEDSGVYFCASSQGRGREQYFGPGTRLTVT.

The chain employs TRBV28 and TRBJ2-7; 8 bases agree with TRBD1. This CDR3 is 16 amino acids long. The trim removed 6 bases at V and 4 bases at J, leaving 14 bases unmatched. Germline assignment: CDR1 MDHEN and CDR2 SYDVKM. The CDR3 loop is CASSSPRAGGGYEQYF. In DNA, the CDR3 is TGTGCCAGCAGCTCCCCCCGGGCAGGGGGCGGGTACGAGCAGTACTTC.

The chain combines TRBV7-9 with TRBJ2-4; TRBD2 matches at 11 bases. Germline V gene lookup returns CDR1 SEHNR and CDR2 FQNEAQ (reference sequence). The CDR3 length is 15 residues. V shed 4 bases and J 6 bases; nucleotides not matched to a gene: 5. In DNA, the CDR3 is TGTGCCAGCAGCTCTAGGACTAGCGGGTCAAACATTCAGTACTTC. Amino acids: CASSSRTSGSNIQYF. The variable domain in full, completed from reference TRBV7-9 and TRBJ2-4, reads DTGVSQNPRHKITKRGQNVTFRCDPISEHNRLYWYRQTLGQGPEFLTYFQNEAQLEKSRLLSDRFSAERPKGSFSTLEIQRTEQGDSAMYLCASSSRTSGSNIQYFGAGTRLSVL.

The chain has TRBV2 and TRBJ1-1; 10 bases line up with TRBD1. The length of the CDR3 is 14 residues. After removal of 4 bases from V and 5 bases from J, the junction contained 4 bases not matched to a gene. Germline assignment: CDR1 SNHLY and CDR2 FYNNEI. CDR3 sequence: CASSGQGAWTEAFF. The CDR3 DNA reads TGTGCCAGCAGTGGACAGGGGGCTTGGACTGAAGCTTTCTTT.

The chain recombines TRBV4-3 with TRBJ2-5, with D possibly matching TRBD1 (7 bases). The end of the DNA fits TRBJ2-7 better, so the J call may be wrong. CDR3 length: 16 residues. Germline V gene lookup returns CDR1 LGHNA and CDR2 YSLEER. As DNA, the CDR3 is TGCGCCAGCAGCCGGAAGGGGGGACAGAGCTTCTACGAGCAGTACTTC. It translates to CASSRKGGQSFYEQYF.

The V call is TRBV5-1, the J call TRBJ2-2, with D possibly matching TRBD2 (5 bases). V was pared by 0 bases and J by 4 bases, with 13 bases between. Germline V lookup: CDR1 SGHRS, CDR2 YFSETQ. CDR3 size: 16 residues. The CDR3 loop is CASSLGETIVTGELFF. CDR3 nucleotides: TGCGCCAGCAGCTTGGGGGAGACCATAGTCACCGGGGAGCTGTTTTTT.

V usage is TRBV27 and J usage is TRBJ1-1, with a weak D call TRBD1 (6 bases). Trimming took off 1 base at V and 5 bases at J, with 20 bases between the two ends. The CDR3 covers 17 residues. Germline-derived CDR1 and CDR2 are MNHEY and SMNVEV (reference sequence). DNA for the CDR3: TGTGCCAGCAGTTTATTACAAGGGGGGGGTCGAGGGACTGAAGCTTTCTTT. Its translation: CASSLLQGGGRGTEAFF.

The chain recombines TRBV18 with TRBJ1-1; TRBD1 is a possible D gene (6 bases). This CDR3 is built from 16 residues. The ends were cut back, 3 bases at V and 1 base at J, with 15 bases in the middle. Germline V lookup: CDR1 KGHSH, CDR2 LQKENI. Here the CDR3 DNA reads TGTGCCAGCTCACCCTCGACAGGTAGAACGAACACTGAAGCTTTCTTT. Translation: CASSPSTGRTNTEAFF.

The rearrangement joins TRBV6-5 to TRBJ1-2; perhaps TRBD1 as D (5 bases). Germline V gene sequence: CDR1 MNHEY, CDR2 SVGAGI. Trimming pared 0 bases from V and 8 bases from J, leaving 10 bases between. The CDR3 extends over 13 amino acids. The CDR3 spells CASSYSGDSGYTF. The CDR3 DNA sequence: TGTGCCAGCAGTTACTCGGGGGATAGCGGCTACACCTTC.

The V gene is TRBV7-8, the J gene TRBJ1-1; the D gene is possibly TRBD1 (5 bases). The CDR3 loop spans 14 amino acids. V was trimmed by 2 bases and J by 4 bases, leaving 11 bases between them. CDR1 is SGHVS, CDR2 FQNEAQ, per germline. The CDR3 is CASSLQGSVTEAFF. The CDR3 coding sequence is TGTGCCAGCAGCTTACAGGGAAGTGTCACTGAAGCTTTCTTT.

Note on this clone: Other DNA sequences from this sample encode an identical CDR3 as well. The chain recombines TRBV5-1 with TRBJ2-7; 7 positions match TRBD1. CDR1 is SGHRS and CDR2 is YFSETQ in the germline V gene. The CDR3 extends over 15 amino acids. The trim removed 4 bases at V and 0 bases at J, leaving 7 bases unmatched. CDR3 region: CASSPGTASSYEQYF. The CDR3 DNA reads as TGCGCCAGCAGCCCCGGGACAGCGAGCTCCTACGAGCAGTACTTC.

The sample holds one count of this clone. This sequence joins TRBV7-9 and TRBJ2-7; maybe TRBD1 (5 bases). Trimming took off 4 bases at V and 3 bases at J, with 13 bases between the two ends. Germline V gene data show CDR1 as SEHNR and CDR2 as FQNEAQ (reference sequence). The CDR3 runs 14 residues. Here the CDR3 reads CASSWGQQFYEQYF. Written as DNA, the CDR3 is TGTGCCAGCAGCTGGGGCCAACAGTTCTACGAGCAGTACTTC. Combining the CDR3 with reference TRBV7-9 and TRBJ2-7 gives the whole variable domain DTGVSQNPRHKITKRGQNVTFRCDPISEHNRLYWYRQTLGQGPEFLTYFQNEAQLEKSRLLSDRFSAERPKGSFSTLEIQRTEQGDSAMYLCASSWGQQFYEQYFGPGTRLTVT.

CDR3 nucleotides: TGTGCCAGCAGTTACTCCTCAGATACGCAGTATTTT. Translating gives CASSYSSDTQYF. V gene TRBV6-5 combines with J gene TRBJ2-3; no firm D call. The CDR3 sequence is 12 residues long. V gave up 0 bases and J gave up 4 bases, with 2 bases separating them. CDR1 is MNHEY, CDR2 SVGAGI, per germline.